Below, 25 T cell receptor beta chains from the same sample are listed, as sequenced in a study of CD8 T cells in ankylosing spondylitis. From the 5' RACE reads, TCRdb called clonotypes with MiXCR, one entry per CDR3 protein. Of about 140,000 distinct CDR3 sequences listed, 7% to 10% are singletons. Sequences were obtained from synovial fluid, either unsorted or a sorted T cell fraction (not recorded which). These TCRs come from a male donor with ankylosing spondylitis.

V usage is TRBV28 and J usage is TRBJ1-1; D is undetermined. The germline CDR1 and CDR2 sequences are MDHEN and SYDVKM. This CDR3 is built from 13 residues. V lost 2 bases and J lost 3, with 7 bases in between. CDR3 nucleotide sequence: TGTGCCAGCAGTTTAATCGGGGACACTGAAGCTTTCTTT. Its translation is CASSLIGDTEAFF. The whole variable domain, filled in from reference TRBV28 and TRBJ1-1, reads DVKVTQSSRYLVKRTGEKVFLECVQDMDHENMFWYRQDPGLGLRLIYFSYDVKMKEKGDIPEGYSVSREKKERFSLILESASTNQTSMYLCASSLIGDTEAFFGQGTRLTVV.

The chain recombines TRBV7-2 with TRBJ2-7; the D call may be TRBD1 or TRBD2 (5 bases each). The CDR3 consists of 15 residues. Germline V gene data show CDR1 as SGHTA and CDR2 as FQGNSA. V lost 3 bases to trimming and J lost 0 bases, with 12 bases between them. The CDR3 spells CASSFAAGSSYEQYF. CDR3 coding DNA: TGTGCCAGCAGCTTTGCGGCAGGGAGCTCCTACGAGCAGTACTTC.

The chain couples TRBV5-6 to TRBJ2-6; possibly TRBD2 for D (6 bases). V was pared by 4 bases and J by 0 bases, with 23 bases between. Per the germline V gene, CDR1 is SGHDT and CDR2 is YYEEEE. This CDR3 contains 20 residues. The CDR3: CASSGTGTSSANSGANVLTF. DNA for the CDR3: TGTGCCAGCAGCGGAACCGGGACTTCAAGTGCAAACTCTGGGGCCAACGTCCTGACTTTC.

This clonotype was recorded at least ten times. V gene TRBV28 combines with J gene TRBJ2-3; D may be TRBD2 (5 bases). There are 17 residues in the CDR3. Between the trimmed V and J ends, which lost 6 bases and 1 base, there was a span of 20 bases. CDR1 and CDR2 from the germline V gene are MDHEN and SYDVKM. In DNA, the CDR3 is TGTGCCAGCAGCCTCACTAAGGACTCAGGAGGCACAGATACGCAGTATTTT. Its protein product is CASSLTKDSGGTDTQYF.

This chain links TRBV27 with TRBJ2-2; D perhaps matches TRBD2 (6 bases). V lost 6 bases, J lost 5 bases, and 16 bases lay in between. Germline CDR1 MNHEY, CDR2 SMNVEV (reference sequence). This CDR3 has 15 amino acids. CDR3 bases: TGTGCCAGCAGCCGCAAGGAGGGGAGGACCGGGGAGCTGTTTTTT. Translated: CASSRKEGRTGELFF.

This clonotype came up a few times. V is TRBV20-1 and J is TRBJ2-2, with TRBD2 identical over 10 bases. This CDR3 region has 15 residues. Germline CDR1 is DFQATT and CDR2 is SNEGSKA (reference sequence). V shed 3 bases, J shed 0 bases, and the junction held 1 base outside the gene matches. CDR3 sequence: CSASLAGANTGELFF. The CDR3 DNA reads as TGCAGTGCTAGTCTAGCGGGGGCGAACACCGGGGAGCTGTTTTTT.

There are a few counts of this clonotype. The chain's CDR3 is CASSISLGRETQYF. For the CDR3, the DNA is TGTGCCAGCAGTATTTCTCTTGGGCGGGAGACCCAGTACTTC. The chain carries TRBV7-8 and TRBJ2-5; no definite D call. Per germline, CDR1 SGHVS and CDR2 FQNEAQ. This CDR3 contains 14 residues. Trimming took off 6 bases at V and 5 bases at J, with 16 bases between the two ends.

This clonotype turned up a few times. The CDR3 region has the DNA TGCGCCAGCAGCCAAGATACGCTAGCGGGTGAGCAGTTCTTC. Amino acids: CASSQDTLAGEQFF. The J gene is TRBJ2-1, the V gene TRBV4-1; TRBD2 matches at 8 bases. Germline CDR1 reads MGHRA; CDR2 reads YSYEKL. Trimming cost V 0 bases and J 9 bases; bases outside gene matches: 4. This CDR3 comprises 14 residues.

This clonotype was seen a few times. The chain has TRBV5-1 and TRBJ2-7; 10 bases are shared with TRBD2. The trim removed 6 bases at V and 1 base at J, leaving 7 bases unmatched. The CDR3 is 15 amino acids. The germline gives CDR1 SGHRS, CDR2 YFSETQ. The DNA for the CDR3 is TGCGCCAGCACACGAACTAGCGGGGATTCCTACGAGCAGTACTTC. As protein: CASTRTSGDSYEQYF.

This clonotype was seen many times. The chain couples TRBV4-3 to TRBJ2-1; possible D gene TRBD2, 5 bases. The CDR3 spans 14 residues. CDR1 LGHNA and CDR2 YSLEER come from the germline V gene. Trimming took off 0 bases at V and 10 bases at J, with 13 bases between the two ends. This CDR3 reads CASSQDRGTPEQFF. The CDR3 bases are TGCGCCAGCAGCCAAGATCGGGGTACCCCCGAGCAGTTCTTC.

A few counts support this clonotype. CDR3 loop: CASSRRTPAGNTIYF. CDR3 nucleotides: TGTGCCAGCAGCCGCCGGACCCCCGCTGGAAACACCATATATTTT. The J gene is TRBJ1-3, the V gene TRBV7-9; D gene unclear. V gave up 5 bases and J gave up 2 bases, with 13 bases separating them. Looked up from germline, CDR1 is SEHNR and CDR2 is FQNEAQ (reference sequence). The CDR3 is 15 residues long.

The CDR3 here is CASNYGGANQPQHF. CDR3 sequence (DNA): TGTGCCAGCAACTATGGGGGCGCAAATCAGCCCCAGCATTTT. The chain is built from TRBV7-2 and TRBJ1-5, with a weak D call TRBD1 (6 bases). The V gene's germline CDR1 is SGHTA and CDR2 FQGNSA. V gave up 7 bases and J gave up 4 bases, with 14 bases separating them. The CDR3 has 14 residues.

V is TRBV5-6 and J is TRBJ1-1, with TRBD1 matching 7 bases. The junction had 4 bases not matched to a gene; V was cut back by 0 bases and J by 5 bases. Germline loops: CDR1 SGHDT, CDR2 YYEEEE. This CDR3 has 14 residues. CDR3 residues: CASSLAYRGTEAFF. CDR3 in DNA: TGTGCCAGCAGCTTGGCTTACAGGGGAACTGAAGCTTTCTTT.

This clonotype was detected once. The chain has TRBV9 and TRBJ2-5; 8 bases fit TRBD2. J was trimmed by 5 bases and V by 4 bases; bases with no gene match: 7. The CDR3 loop spans 14 amino acids. Germline V CDR1 and CDR2: SGDLS, YYNGEE. CDR3: CASSPTGGWETQYF. The CDR3 region has the DNA TGTGCCAGCAGCCCGACGGGAGGGTGGGAGACCCAGTACTTC.

This chain links TRBV5-5 with TRBJ2-1, with D perhaps TRBD1 (6 bases). The CDR3 has 15 residues. From germline, CDR1 is SGHKS and CDR2 YYEKEE (reference sequence). The V and J ends lost 3 bases and 3 bases respectively, with 13 bases between them. The CDR3 DNA is TGTGCCAGCAGCTCCCAGGGGAGTTTCTACAATGAGCAGTTCTTC. Translation: CASSSQGSFYNEQFF.

This sequence joins TRBV20-1 and TRBJ2-1; D may correspond to TRBD1 or TRBD2 (5 bases each). Germline loops: CDR1 DFQATT, CDR2 SNEGSKA (reference sequence). V was trimmed by 6 bases and J by 6 bases, leaving 18 bases between them. The CDR3 is 14 residues long. The CDR3 bases are TGCAGTGCCACTAACACGGGACGCCTCAATGAGCAGTTCTTC. It yields the protein CSATNTGRLNEQFF.

This clonotype was counted many times. V and J are TRBV20-1 and TRBJ2-7; D remains ambiguous. Germline CDR1 DFQATT, CDR2 SNEGSKA (reference sequence). V was trimmed by 4 bases and J by 5 bases, leaving 12 bases between them. The CDR3 length is 12 residues. The CDR3 nucleotides are TGCAGTGCTACGGCGGCGACGGACGAGCAGTACTTC. It is translated as CSATAATDEQYF.

This clonotype was detected ten times or more. This sequence joins TRBV9 and TRBJ2-1, with 8 positions matching TRBD1. The CDR3 has 15 residues. J was trimmed by 3 bases and V by 0 bases; bases with no gene match: 2. Germline CDR1 reads SGDLS; CDR2 reads YYNGEE. Here the CDR3 DNA reads TGTGCCAGCAGCGTAGGACAGGGGAACTACAATGAGCAGTTCTTC. This codes for CASSVGQGNYNEQFF.

Many counts were recorded for this clonotype. The rearrangement joins TRBV12-3 or TRBV12-4 to TRBJ2-1; 7 positions agree with TRBD2. J was trimmed by 5 bases and V by 2 bases; bases with no gene match: 9. The CDR3 totals 16 residues. The CDR3 DNA is TGTGCCAGCAGTTTAATCTCGGGGGGTGTAGACAATGAGCAGTTCTTC. It codes for CASSLISGGVDNEQFF.

This clonotype appeared many times. The rearrangement uses TRBV6-5 and TRBJ1-1; D is unclear. Per germline, CDR1 MNHEY and CDR2 SVGAGI. V lost 2 bases and J 6 bases, leaving 10 bases between the germline ends. This CDR3 spans 13 amino acids. This chain's CDR3 is CASSYNAESEAFF. In nucleotides, the CDR3 is TGTGCCAGCAGTTACAACGCAGAGTCTGAAGCTTTCTTT.

This clonotype was detected only a few times. The chain joins TRBV20-1 to TRBJ2-2, with 7 bases matching TRBD2. Germline V gene lookup returns CDR1 DFQATT and CDR2 SNEGSKA (reference sequence). The CDR3 is 15 amino acids. The J segment lost 1 base and the V segment lost 8 bases, leaving 10 bases of the junction unmatched. CDR3 sequence reads: CSSRRAGKNTGELFF. The CDR3 DNA sequence: TGCAGTTCAAGAAGAGCGGGAAAGAACACCGGGGAGCTGTTTTTT.

V gene TRBV11-2 combines with J gene TRBJ2-1; D might be TRBD2 (6 bases). V lost 3 bases and J lost 0, with 9 bases in between. There are 15 residues in the CDR3. Germline assignment: CDR1 SGHAT and CDR2 FQNNGV. CDR3 region: CASSLRTTSYNEQFF. CDR3 bases: TGTGCCAGCAGCTTGAGGACTACCTCCTACAATGAGCAGTTCTTC.

There are many counts of this clonotype. J is TRBJ2-3 and V is TRBV5-1; 8 bases line up with TRBD1. The CDR3 is 15 amino acids. The germline CDR1 and CDR2 sequences are SGHRS and YFSETQ. The junction had 6 bases not matched to a gene; V was cut back by 0 bases and J by 6 bases. CDR3 sequence reads: CASSLGTGSGDTQYF. DNA for the CDR3: TGCGCCAGCAGCTTGGGGACAGGGTCTGGGGATACGCAGTATTTT.

Ten or more counts support this clonotype. The genes are TRBV19 and TRBJ2-7; 8 positions agree with TRBD1. Looked up from germline, CDR1 is LNHDA and CDR2 is SQIVND (reference sequence). This CDR3 is built from 15 residues. The junction had 10 bases not matched to a gene; V was cut back by 3 bases and J by 6 bases. DNA for the CDR3: TGTGCCAGTAGTATCCTTGGACAGGGATCAGCCGAGCAGTACTTC. Translating it yields CASSILGQGSAEQYF.

This clonotype was detected ten times or more. The genes are TRBV20-1 and TRBJ2-7; D not resolved. V was cut by 5 bases and J by 12 bases, with 14 bases left in between. This CDR3 region has 10 residues. Germline loops: CDR1 DFQATT, CDR2 SNEGSKA (reference sequence). CDR3 DNA sequence: TGCAGTGCTGTGTATGATATTCCGTACTTC. Translation gives CSAVYDIPYF.